This T cell receptor (beta chain) was retrieved from a study of tumor and adjacent non-tumor tissue in lung cancer. The wider study: Patients comprised about a dozen adenocarcinoma, a couple of squamous cell carcinoma and 1 small cell lung cancer.

TCRbeta libraries were built with three rounds of nested PCR, modified from ARM-PCR. In TCRdb, the multiplex PCR reads were re-called with MiXCR into one record per CDR3 protein. This sample has approximately 150,000 distinct CDR3 sequences; around 66% occur once, and the top ten carry 18%. This sample's RNA came from whole unsorted tissue. The V gene lost 6 bases and the J gene lost 7 bases, with 25 bases spanning the gap. This CDR3 region has 16 residues. Germline V gives CDR1 DFQATT, CDR2 SNEGSKA (reference sequence). Sequenced input: lung tumor tissue. The chain couples TRBV20-1 to TRBJ2-1; tentative D call: TRBD1 (7 bases). The TCR sequence derives from a man between 60 and 75 years old with small cell lung cancer. Written as DNA, the CDR3 is TGCAGTGCCATTGGAGGGGGCTTGGTAGCCCGGAATGAGCAGTTCTTC. It translates to CSAIGGGLVARNEQFF.